This entry features one T cell receptor (beta chain) sequence. The target antigen is unknown. The CDR3 consists of 18 residues. V lost 8 bases and J 8 bases, leaving 32 bases between the germline ends. Germline V gene sequence: CDR1 MNHEY, CDR2 SMNVEV (reference sequence). The sample comes from a study of chemoradiotherapy in HPV16-positive cancers. Notes on the study in general: HPV-specific T cells were functionally defined from only two HPV16-positive patients. In HPV16-positive patients, HPV-responsive T-cell expansion tracked better recurrence-free survival.

The assay was immunoSEQ multiplex PCR, and TCRdb's table has in-frame clones only and misses some. Of some 11,000 clones listed, over 65% are singletons. The chain recombines TRBV27 with TRBJ2-3; D perhaps matches TRBD1 (6 bases). This TCR was recovered from a human donor with HPV-associated anogenital cancer. Collection of the sample occurred from a patient who underwent chemoradiotherapy. CDR3 region: CASSGRLDTDSNGGTQYF. The DNA of the CDR3 is TGTGCCAGCTCAGGACGACTCGATACGGACAGTAACGGAGGTACGCAGTATTTT.